These 14 T cell receptor beta chains originate from one sample sequenced in a study of cytomegalovirus exposure and HLA in healthy donors. Both 60 Vbeta primers and 13 Jbeta primers went into the PCR. Sequencing was performed with immunoSEQ multiplex PCR; in TCRdb, only in-frame clones are kept and a portion is missing. Of 100,000 to 150,000 clones listed, approximately 71% are singletons. Material for sequencing was PBMCs. The receptor source for this set is a woman in her sixties in good health and CMV-seronegative.

This clone was counted a few times. The chain carries TRBV30 and TRBJ1-1; possibly TRBD1 for D (5 bases). Per the germline V gene, CDR1 is GTSNPN and CDR2 is SVGIG (reference sequence). This CDR3 has 13 residues. V dropped 4 bases and J dropped 1 base, with 10 bases sitting between them. In DNA, the CDR3 is TGTGCCTGGACTGGCAGGGCGAACACTGAAGCTTTCTTT. Protein sequence: CAWTGRANTEAFF. Filled out from reference TRBV30 and TRBJ1-1, the complete variable domain reads SQTIHQWPATLVQPVGSPLSLECTVEGTSNPNLYWYRQAAGRGLQLLFYSVGIGQISSEVPQNLSASRPQDRQFILSSKKLLLSDSGFYLCAWTGRANTEAFFGQGTRLTVV.

The rearrangement joins TRBV7-6 to TRBJ1-6, with TRBD1 identical over 9 bases. V was clipped by 4 bases and J by 6 bases; unmatched bases: 1. CDR3 length equals 14 residues. Germline assignment: CDR1 SGHVS and CDR2 FNYEAQ. The CDR3 DNA is TGTGCCAGCAGCTCGACAGGGGGTAATTCACCCCTCCACTTT. This sequence encodes CASSSTGGNSPLHF.

The chain uses TRBV7-9 and TRBJ2-1; D perhaps matches TRBD2 (6 bases). In germline, CDR1 is SEHNR, CDR2 FQNEAQ (reference sequence). Trimming removed 5 bases from V and 2 bases from J, with 19 bases in between. The CDR3 length is 17 residues. CDR3 DNA sequence: TGTGCCAGCAGCCGAGGAAATTTAGCGGCCCCCTACAATGAGCAGTTCTTC. Translating gives CASSRGNLAAPYNEQFF.

The J gene is TRBJ2-2, the V gene TRBV5-1; D gene unclear. Germline V gene sequence: CDR1 SGHRS, CDR2 YFSETQ. Trimming stripped 5 bases from V and 4 bases from J, with 12 bases between. The CDR3 spans 14 residues. The CDR3 region has the DNA TGCGCCAGCAGTGAGCCTTACTCCACCGGGGAGCTGTTTTTT. Translation: CASSEPYSTGELFF. Combining the CDR3 with reference TRBV5-1 and TRBJ2-2 gives the whole variable domain KAGVTQTPRYLIKTRGQQVTLSCSPISGHRSVSWYQQTPGQGLQFLFEYFSETQRNKGNFPGRFSGRQFSNSRSEMNVSTLELGDSALYLCASSEPYSTGELFFGEGSRLTVL.

The rearrangement links TRBV19 to TRBJ2-6, with D possibly TRBD1 on 5 matching bases. Germline V gene sequence: CDR1 LNHDA, CDR2 SQIVND (reference sequence). V was trimmed by 3 bases and J by 2 bases, leaving 8 bases between them. The CDR3 is made up of 15 amino acids. CDR3 in DNA: TGTGCCAGTAGTATCTACAGGACTGGGGCCAACGTCCTGACTTTC. Encoded protein: CASSIYRTGANVLTF. The entire variable domain, with the rest obtained from reference TRBV19 and TRBJ2-6, is as follows: DGGITQSPKYLFRKEGQNVTLSCEQNLNHDAMYWYRQDPGQGLRLIYYSQIVNDFQKGDIAEGYSVSREKKESFPLTVTSAQKNPTAFYLCASSIYRTGANVLTFGAGSRLTVL.

The chain joins TRBV28 to TRBJ2-7, with TRBD2 matching over 10 bases. This CDR3 region has 14 residues. The ends lost 6 bases at V and 2 bases at J; junction bases unmatched: 4. CDR1 MDHEN and CDR2 SYDVKM come from the germline V gene. CDR3 amino acids: CASRTGTSAYEQYF. The DNA of the CDR3 is TGTGCCAGCAGGACCGGGACTAGCGCCTACGAGCAGTACTTC.

The chain carries TRBV11-1 and TRBJ2-1; 13 positions match TRBD2. The CDR3 covers 15 residues. V was pared by 5 bases and J by 6 bases, with 4 bases of the junction left unmatched. Germline V lookup: CDR1 SGHAT, CDR2 FQDESV (reference sequence). As DNA, the CDR3 is TGTGCCAGCAGCCACCGACTAGCGGGAGGCAATGAGCAGTTCTTC. This sequence encodes CASSHRLAGGNEQFF. Supplemented by reference TRBV11-1 and TRBJ2-1, the full variable domain reads EAEVAQSPRYKITEKSQAVAFWCDPISGHATLYWYRQILGQGPELLVQFQDESVVDDSQLPKDRFSAERLKGVDSTLKIQPAELGDSAMYLCASSHRLAGGNEQFFGPGTRLTVL.

The gene calls are TRBV6-1 and TRBJ2-4; 13 nucleotides align to TRBD2. The CDR3 has 14 residues. From germline, CDR1 is MNHNS and CDR2 SASEGT. V lost 6 bases and J lost 8; bases outside the gene matches: 4. The CDR3 region is CASRTSGRSDIQYF. The CDR3 DNA reads as TGTGCCAGCAGGACTAGCGGGAGGTCTGACATTCAGTACTTC.

This clone occurred a few times. V and J are TRBV28 and TRBJ1-6; TRBD1 matches at 9 bases. After removal of 1 base from V and 7 bases from J, the junction contained 14 bases not matched to a gene. The CDR3 totals 19 residues. The germline V gene has CDR1 MDHEN and CDR2 SYDVKM. CDR3: CASSLSLRDRVFGNSPLHF. The CDR3 nucleotides read TGTGCCAGCAGTTTATCGCTCCGGGACAGGGTTTTCGGCAATTCACCCCTCCACTTT.

CDR3 coding DNA: TGTGCCAGCAGTGATCCAGGGGGCAACTACGAGCAGTACTTC. Amino acid sequence: CASSDPGGNYEQYF. The chain carries TRBV2 and TRBJ2-7, with 8 bases that match TRBD1. This CDR3 is 14 amino acids long. From germline, CDR1 is SNHLY and CDR2 FYNNEI. V gave up 3 bases and J gave up 3 bases; unmatched junction bases: 4.

J is TRBJ2-5 and V is TRBV7-6, with 7 bases identical to TRBD1. Looked up from germline, CDR1 is SGHVS and CDR2 is FNYEAQ. The CDR3 covers 16 residues. Trimming cost V 1 base and J 4 bases; bases outside gene matches: 9. The DNA of the CDR3 is TGTGCCAGCAGCTTAGAAAGGGGGCGCCTCAGAGAGACCCAGTACTTC. Translated: CASSLERGRLRETQYF.

DNA of the CDR3: TGTGCCTGGGGTCGGGACAGGGGGCTGGGTGGCTACACCTTC. Translated, it gives CAWGRDRGLGGYTF. The rearrangement joins TRBV30 to TRBJ1-2; 12 positions agree with TRBD1. V lost 5 bases, J lost 7 bases, and 8 bases stayed unmatched. This CDR3 has 14 residues. The germline V gene has CDR1 GTSNPN and CDR2 SVGIG (reference sequence).

The rearrangement links TRBV6-1 to TRBJ1-2; D is perhaps TRBD1 (5 bases). The germline V and J ends were trimmed by 3 bases and 6 bases, with 14 bases remaining between them. Germline V gives CDR1 MNHNS, CDR2 SASEGT. The CDR3 sequence is 14 residues long. CDR3: CASSERQGRDGYTF. The CDR3 DNA is TGTGCCAGCAGTGAGAGGCAGGGAAGGGATGGCTACACCTTC.

With regard to this clone: Other DNA sequences in the same sample also yield this CDR3. The chain couples TRBV5-4 to TRBJ2-7; the D gene is possibly TRBD1 (5 bases). The CDR3 loop spans 12 amino acids. V lost 0 bases to trimming and J lost 6 bases, with 7 bases between them. Germline V gives CDR1 SGHNT, CDR2 YYREEE (reference sequence). The CDR3 nucleotides are TGTGCCAGCAGCTTGGGACAGCGCGAGCAGTACTTC. As protein: CASSLGQREQYF.